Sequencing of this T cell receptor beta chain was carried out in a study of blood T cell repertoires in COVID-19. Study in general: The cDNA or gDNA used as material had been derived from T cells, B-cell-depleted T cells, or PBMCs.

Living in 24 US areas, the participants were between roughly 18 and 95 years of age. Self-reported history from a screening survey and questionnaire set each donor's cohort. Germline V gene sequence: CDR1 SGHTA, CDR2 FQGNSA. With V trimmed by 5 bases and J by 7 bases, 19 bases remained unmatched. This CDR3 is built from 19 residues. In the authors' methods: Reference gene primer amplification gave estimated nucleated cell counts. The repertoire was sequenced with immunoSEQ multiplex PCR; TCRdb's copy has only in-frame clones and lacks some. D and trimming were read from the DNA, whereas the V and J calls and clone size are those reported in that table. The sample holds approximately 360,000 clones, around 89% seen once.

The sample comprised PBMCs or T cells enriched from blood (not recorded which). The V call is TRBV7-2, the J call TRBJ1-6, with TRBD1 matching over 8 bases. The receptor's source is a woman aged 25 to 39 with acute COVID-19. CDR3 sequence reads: CASSEEDRTGRVGNSPLHF. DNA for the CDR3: TGTGCCAGCAGCGAGGAGGATCGGACAGGGCGAGTCGGAAATTCACCCCTCCACTTT.